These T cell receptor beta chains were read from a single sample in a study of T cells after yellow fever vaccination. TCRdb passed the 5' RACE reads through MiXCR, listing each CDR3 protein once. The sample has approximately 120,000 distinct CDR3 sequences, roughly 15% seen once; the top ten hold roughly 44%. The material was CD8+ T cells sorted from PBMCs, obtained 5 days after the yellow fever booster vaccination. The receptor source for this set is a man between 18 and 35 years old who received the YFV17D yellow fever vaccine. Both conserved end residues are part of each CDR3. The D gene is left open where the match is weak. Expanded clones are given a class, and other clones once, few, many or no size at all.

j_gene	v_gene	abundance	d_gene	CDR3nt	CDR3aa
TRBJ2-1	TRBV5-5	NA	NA	TGTGCCAGCAGCTGGGCAACGGGCTATGAGCAGTTCTTC	CASSWATGYEQFF
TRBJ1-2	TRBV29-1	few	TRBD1	TGCAGCGTCCCGGTTTGGACCGGGACAGGGGGCTATGGCTACACCTTC	CSVPVWTGTGGYGYTF
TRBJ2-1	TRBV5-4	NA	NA	TGTGCCAGCAGCTCCCCTGTGGCGACTCTCTCCTACAATGAGCAGTTCTTC	CASSSPVATLSYNEQFF
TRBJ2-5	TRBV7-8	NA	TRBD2	TGTGCCAGCAGACTGGGACTAGCGGGCCAAGAGACCCAGTACTTC	CASRLGLAGQETQYF
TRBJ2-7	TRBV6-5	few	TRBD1	TGTGCCAGCAGCGCCAACAGGGGCGAGCAGTACTTC	CASSANRGEQYF
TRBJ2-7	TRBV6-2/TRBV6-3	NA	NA	TGTGCCAGCAGTTACTCGTTTGGCGAGCAGTACTTC	CASSYSFGEQYF
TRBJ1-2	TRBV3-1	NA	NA	TGTGCCAGCAGCCGCGCCGGGGCCATATATGGCTACACCTTC	CASSRAGAIYGYTF
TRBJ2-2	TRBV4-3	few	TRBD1	TGCGCCAGCAGCCAAGATCCTACGGACAGGGGGACCGGGGAGCTGTTTTTT	CASSQDPTDRGTGELFF
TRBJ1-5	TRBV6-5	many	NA	TGTGCCAGCAGTTACCAGCCCCAGCATTTT	CASSYQPQHF
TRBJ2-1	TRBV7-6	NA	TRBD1	TGTGCCAGCAGCTTGGGACAGGGGGCGGGGAATGAGCAGTTCTTC	CASSLGQGAGNEQFF
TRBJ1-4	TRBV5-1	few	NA	TGCGCCAGCAGCTTCCACCGGGCCCTTAATGAAAAACTGTTTTTT	CASSFHRALNEKLFF
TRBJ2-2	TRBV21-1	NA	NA	TGTGCCAGCACCCCGGCCGAAACCGGACGGCGGGGGGAGGGAGGCGGGGAGCTGTTTTTT	CASTPAETGRRGEGGGELFF
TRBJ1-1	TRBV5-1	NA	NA	TGCGCCAGCAGCCCGGACCCCCGGCACACTGAAGCTTTCTTT	CASSPDPRHTEAFF
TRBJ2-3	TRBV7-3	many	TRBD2	TGTGCCAGCAGCCCCCACGGTCGAAGCGGGGCCTTTAGCACAGATACGCAGTATTTT	CASSPHGRSGAFSTDTQYF
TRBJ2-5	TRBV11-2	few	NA	TGTGCCAGCAGCTCACCGGGGACCGCCGGGGGGACCCAGTACTTC	CASSSPGTAGGTQYF
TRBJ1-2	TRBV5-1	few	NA	TGCGCCAGCAGATTCCAGGGGAGTAACTATGGCTACACCTTC	CASRFQGSNYGYTF
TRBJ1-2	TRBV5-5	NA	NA	TGTGCCAGCAGCACCGCTCCTCGTGACTACTTTTGGGGCTATGGCTACACCTTC	CASSTAPRDYFWGYGYTF
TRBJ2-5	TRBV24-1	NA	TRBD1	TGTGCCACCAGTGACCCCGGACAGGGGGCTCTGGAGACCCAGTACTTC	CATSDPGQGALETQYF
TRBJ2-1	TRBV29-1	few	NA	TGCAGCCTTTATGCAGATAAATCCTACAATGAGCAGTTCTTC	CSLYADKSYNEQFF
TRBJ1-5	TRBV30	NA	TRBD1	TGTGCCTGGAGTGGACAGGGGGCAGAGGGGACCACCCAGCATTTT	CAWSGQGAEGTTQHF
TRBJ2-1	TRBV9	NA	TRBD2	TGTGCCAGCAGCGCTCGGGGGGGCCGCGATGAGCAGTTCTTC	CASSARGGRDEQFF
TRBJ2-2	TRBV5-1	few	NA	TGCGCCAGCAGCCCCAAAGGGAGTTCGGACACCGGGGAGCTGTTTTTT	CASSPKGSSDTGELFF
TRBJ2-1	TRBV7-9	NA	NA	TGTGCCAGCAGCTTAGCGAGCGGACCTTACAATGAGCAGTTCTTC	CASSLASGPYNEQFF
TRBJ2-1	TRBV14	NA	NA	TGTGCCAGCAGCCAAGGTTACCAGGCCTACAATGAGCAGTTCTTC	CASSQGYQAYNEQFF
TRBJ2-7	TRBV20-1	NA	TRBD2	TGCAGTGCGTCACTAGCGGGGGGCGTGTACGAGCAGTACTTC	CSASLAGGVYEQYF
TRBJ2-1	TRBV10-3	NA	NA	TGTGCCATCACAGAGGGCGGCGGTTCCAGTGAGCAGTTCTTC	CAITEGGGSSEQFF
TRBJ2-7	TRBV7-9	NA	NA	TGTGCCAGCAGCTTAGATGGTTCCTACGAGCAGTACTTC	CASSLDGSYEQYF
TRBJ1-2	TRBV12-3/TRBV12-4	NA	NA	TGTGCCAGCATCCCAAGCTCGGGCAGTGGTGGCTACACCTTC	CASIPSSGSGGYTF
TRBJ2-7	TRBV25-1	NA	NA	TGTGCCAGCAGTGTCGGGGCAGGTCCGTACGAGCAGTACTTC	CASSVGAGPYEQYF
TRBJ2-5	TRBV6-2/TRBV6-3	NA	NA	TGTGCCAGCAGCTCATTCGACCGGTACCAAGAGACCCAGTACTTC	CASSSFDRYQETQYF
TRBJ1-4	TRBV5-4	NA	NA	TGTGCCAGCAGCAGCTGGGACTCCAAGGCGCTGTTTTTT	CASSSWDSKALFF
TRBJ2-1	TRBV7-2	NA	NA	TGTGCCAGCTTCCTTGGGGACCGATCCTACAATGAGCAGTTCTTC	CASFLGDRSYNEQFF
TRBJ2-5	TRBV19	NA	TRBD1	TGTGCCAGTAGTGCAGACAGGGATAAGTACCAAGAGACCCAGTACTTC	CASSADRDKYQETQYF